This T cell receptor beta chain was recovered during a study of blood T cell repertoires in COVID-19. For the study at large: Samples representing acute and convalescent COVID-19 were sourced from the United States, Italy and Spain.

In the original analysis: By means of reference gene primer amplification, nucleated cell counts were estimated. Only in-frame clones appear in the TCRdb table, and some are missing; sequencing was by immunoSEQ multiplex PCR. The V and J calls and clone size were taken over from that table, and D and trimming were inferred from the DNA. This repertoire shows roughly 120,000 clones, around 80% found once; its top ten account for 7.5%. This TCR derives from a man between 70 and 80 years old with active or convalescent COVID-19. Sequencing was carried out using peripheral blood.

Here the CDR3 reads CASSPQKGPYEQYF. The CDR3 coding sequence is TGTGCCAGCTCACCACAGAAGGGGCCCTACGAGCAGTACTTC. The chain has TRBV18 and TRBJ2-7; perhaps TRBD1 as D (5 bases). CDR3 length: 14 amino acids. Trimming took 1 base from V and 2 from J, leaving 9 bases between them. The germline V gene has CDR1 KGHSH and CDR2 LQKENI. The variable domain in full, with the rest retrieved from reference TRBV18 and TRBJ2-7, is NAGVMQNPRHLVRRRGQEARLRCSPMKGHSHVYWYRQLPEEGLKFMVYLQKENIIDESGMPKERFSAEFPKEGPSILRIQQVVRGDSAAYFCASSPQKGPYEQYFGPGTRLTVT.